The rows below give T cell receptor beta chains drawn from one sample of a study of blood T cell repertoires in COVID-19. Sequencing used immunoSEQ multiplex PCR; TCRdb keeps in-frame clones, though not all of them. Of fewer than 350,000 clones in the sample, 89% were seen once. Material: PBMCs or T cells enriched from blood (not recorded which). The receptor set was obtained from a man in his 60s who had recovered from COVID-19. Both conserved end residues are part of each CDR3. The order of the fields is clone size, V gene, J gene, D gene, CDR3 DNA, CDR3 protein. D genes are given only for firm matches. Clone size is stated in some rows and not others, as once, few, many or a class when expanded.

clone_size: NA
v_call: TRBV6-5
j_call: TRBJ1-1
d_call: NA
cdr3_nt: TGTGCCAGCCAAAGAGTAGCGTATGGGGACACTGAAGCTTTCTTT
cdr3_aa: CASQRVAYGDTEAFF

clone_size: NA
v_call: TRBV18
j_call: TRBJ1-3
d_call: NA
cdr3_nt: TGTGCCAGCTCACCACAGGGGGTGACTGGAAACACCATATATTTT
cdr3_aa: CASSPQGVTGNTIYF

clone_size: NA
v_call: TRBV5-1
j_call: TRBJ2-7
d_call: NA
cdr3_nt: TGCGCCAGCAGCTTGGGCGGGTACGAGCAGTACTTC
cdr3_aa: CASSLGGYEQYF

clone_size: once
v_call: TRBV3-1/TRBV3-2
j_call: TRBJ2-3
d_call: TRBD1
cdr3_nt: TGTGCCAGCAGCTGGACAGGGTCAGATACGCAGTATTTT
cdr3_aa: CASSWTGSDTQYF

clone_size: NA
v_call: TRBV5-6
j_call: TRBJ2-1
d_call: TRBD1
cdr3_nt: TGTGCCAGCAGCTTGGTCGGGACAGGGAAGGATGAGCAGTTCTTC
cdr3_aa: CASSLVGTGKDEQFF

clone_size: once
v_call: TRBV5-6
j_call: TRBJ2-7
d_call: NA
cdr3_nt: TGTGCCAGCAGCTTGGCCTTAGGCGGGCTCTACGAGCAGTACTTC
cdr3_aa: CASSLALGGLYEQYF

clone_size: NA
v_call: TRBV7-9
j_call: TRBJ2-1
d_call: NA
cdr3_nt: TGTGCCAGCAGCTTAGCTAGGGCAGGGGAGCATGAGCAGTTCTTC
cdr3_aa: CASSLARAGEHEQFF

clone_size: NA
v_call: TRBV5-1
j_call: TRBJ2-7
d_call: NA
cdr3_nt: TGCGCCAGCAGCTTGATCACAGGGTCGGCCTCCTACGAGCAGTACTTC
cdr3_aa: CASSLITGSASYEQYF

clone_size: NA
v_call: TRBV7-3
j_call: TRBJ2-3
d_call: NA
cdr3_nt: TGTGCCAGCAGCTTCGGGAGTCCCCTGACGCAGTATTTT
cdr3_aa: CASSFGSPLTQYF

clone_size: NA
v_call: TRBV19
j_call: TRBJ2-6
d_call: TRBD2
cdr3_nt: TGTGCCAGTAGCACACTAGCGCCGCCCTCTGGGGCCAACGTCCTGACTTTC
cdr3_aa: CASSTLAPPSGANVLTF

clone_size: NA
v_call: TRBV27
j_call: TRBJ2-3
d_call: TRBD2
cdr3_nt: TGTGCCAGCAGACAACTAGCGGGGGCTAGCACAGATACGCAGTATTTT
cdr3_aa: CASRQLAGASTDTQYF

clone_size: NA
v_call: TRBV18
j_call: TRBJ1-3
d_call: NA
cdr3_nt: TGTGCCAGCTCACCATACGGCAGGGGAAACACCATATATTTT
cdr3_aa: CASSPYGRGNTIYF

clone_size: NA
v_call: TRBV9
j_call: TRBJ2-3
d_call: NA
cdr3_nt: TGTGCCAGCAGCCGCAGCGCGGACATCGACCGCACAGATACGCAGTATTTT
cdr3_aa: CASSRSADIDRTDTQYF

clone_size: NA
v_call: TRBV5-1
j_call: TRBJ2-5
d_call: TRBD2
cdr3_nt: TGCGCCAGCAGCGGGGGGGGACCGGAGACCCAGTACTTC
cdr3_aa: CASSGGGPETQYF

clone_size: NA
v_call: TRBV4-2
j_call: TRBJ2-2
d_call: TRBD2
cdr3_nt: TGTGCCAGCAGCCCCCTCCCTATACTAGCGGGAGGCCTCACCGGGGAGCTGTTTTTT
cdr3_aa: CASSPLPILAGGLTGELFF

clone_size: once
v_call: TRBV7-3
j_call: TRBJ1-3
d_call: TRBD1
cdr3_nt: TGTGCCAGCAGCCAGGGGACAGGAGGAAACACCATATATTTT
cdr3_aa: CASSQGTGGNTIYF

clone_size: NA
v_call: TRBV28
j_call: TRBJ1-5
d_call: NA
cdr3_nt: NA
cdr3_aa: CASSFFGQGGQPQHF

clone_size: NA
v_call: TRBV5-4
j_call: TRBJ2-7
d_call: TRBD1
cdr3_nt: TGTGCCAGCAGCTCCTTGGACAGGAGCACTTACGAGCAGTACTTC
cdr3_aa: CASSSLDRSTYEQYF

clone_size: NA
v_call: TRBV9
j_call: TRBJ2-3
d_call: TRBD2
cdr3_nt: TGTGCCAGCAGCGTAGAACGGGAGGGCACTACGCAGTATTTT
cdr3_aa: CASSVEREGTTQYF

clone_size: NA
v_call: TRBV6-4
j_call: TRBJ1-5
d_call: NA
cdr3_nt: TGTGCCAGCAGTCCAGATAGCAATCAGCCCCAGCATTTT
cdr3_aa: CASSPDSNQPQHF

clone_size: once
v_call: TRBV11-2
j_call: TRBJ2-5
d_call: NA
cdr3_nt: TGTGCCAGCAGCTTATACAGACGAGAGACCCAGTACTTC
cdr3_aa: CASSLYRRETQYF

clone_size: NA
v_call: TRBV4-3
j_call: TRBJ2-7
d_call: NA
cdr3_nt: TGCGCCAGCAGCCTAGGGCCGGGATACGAGCAGTACTTC
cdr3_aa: CASSLGPGYEQYF

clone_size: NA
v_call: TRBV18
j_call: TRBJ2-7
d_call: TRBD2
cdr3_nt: TGTGCCAGCTCCCCGACTAGCGGACCCTACGAGCAGTACTTC
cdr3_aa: CASSPTSGPYEQYF

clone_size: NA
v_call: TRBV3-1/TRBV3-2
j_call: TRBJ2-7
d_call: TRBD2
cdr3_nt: TGTGCCAGCAGCCAAGCAGCGGGAGGAAGCGAGCAGTACTTC
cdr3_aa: CASSQAAGGSEQYF

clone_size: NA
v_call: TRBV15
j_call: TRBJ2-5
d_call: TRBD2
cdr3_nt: TGTGCCACCTCCCCCCTAGCGGAAGAGACCCAGTACTTC
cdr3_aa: CATSPLAEETQYF

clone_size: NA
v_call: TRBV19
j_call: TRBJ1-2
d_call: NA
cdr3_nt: TGTGCCAGTAGTCTAACAGGGCGATCAGAGGGTGGCTACACCTTC
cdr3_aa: CASSLTGRSEGGYTF

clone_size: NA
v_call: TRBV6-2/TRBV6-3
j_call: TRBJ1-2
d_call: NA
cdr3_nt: TGTGCCAGCAATTACATTCCAGGGGATGGCTACACCTTC
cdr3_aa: CASNYIPGDGYTF

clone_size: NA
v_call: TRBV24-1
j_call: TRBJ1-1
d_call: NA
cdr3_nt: TGTGCCACCAGTGATTTCTTCAACACTGAAGCTTTCTTT
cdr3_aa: CATSDFFNTEAFF

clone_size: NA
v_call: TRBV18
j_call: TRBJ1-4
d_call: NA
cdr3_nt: TGTGCCAGCTCACACCGTGGCGGGGCAGGACGTAATGAAAAACTGTTTTTT
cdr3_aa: CASSHRGGAGRNEKLFF

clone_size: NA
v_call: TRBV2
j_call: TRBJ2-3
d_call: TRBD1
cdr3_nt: TGTGCCAGCAGTGCCCTTGGGACAGGGGTTTCAGATACGCAGTATTTT
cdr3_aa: CASSALGTGVSDTQYF